The sequence of this TCR beta chain was determined in a study of cytomegalovirus exposure and HLA in healthy donors (TCRdb year 2017). Concerning the study at large: According to an earlier analysis of several hundred of the donors, 200 million or so T cells yielded over 100 million unique TCR beta sequences and less than 300 Gb of sequence data. Approximately 310 gigabases of sequencing data and 78 million or so unique TCR sequences were included in an early release covering 550 to 650 HLA-typed donors. Of the 300 to 500 genotyped donors, 65% to 90% were placed in the genetic ancestry cluster associated with self-reported Caucasian donors. The study aimed to test whether cataloging public T cell receptors could reveal signatures of past pathogen exposure. The T cell repertoires of several hundred subjects were profiled by immunosequencing and related to cytomegalovirus serostatus. Besides the first cohort of approximately 710 subjects, a separate validation cohort made up of 120 different subjects was used. The study combined high-throughput TCR immunosequencing, statistical association of individual TCRs with disease status, and machine learning to predict cytomegalovirus infection status. To study patterns of TCR occurrence, a later analysis re-analyzed previously published TCR beta repertoires from hundreds of donors and added high-resolution HLA genotyping. Rather than drawing on any new phenotypic data, the later analysis identified candidate immune exposures from TCR beta sequences and the way those sequences occurred across donors. To decide whether each TCR beta V gene segment behaved as functional or pseudogenic, an earlier analysis of approximately 600 of the donors relied on high-throughput TCR beta sequencing. Donor age, sex, ethnicity and CMV serostatus were collected together with the repertoire data. A later genetic analysis took genome-wide SNP genotypes for about three fifths of the 666 donors and used that subset as a discovery cohort. Every repertoire in the discovery cohort had been generated on one and the same sequencing platform. Class I and class II HLA loci were covered by the typing at four-digit resolution. The number of donors typed differed by locus, with roughly 629-640 for A, B, C, DRB1 and DQB1, roughly 550 for DQA1, approximately 570 for DPA1, and 400 to 490 for DPB1. Because of strong linkage in the cohort, roughly five DR-DQ haplotypes were treated as single units for association and clustering. Among roughly 400 genotyped donors of the cohort, an average of 235,054 unique TCR beta nucleotide sequences were sequenced per donor, approximately 20% of them non-productive. Overall study results and their limits: An earlier analysis of some 590 of the donors showed that most TCR beta V segments appeared in productive rearrangements either about 90% or about 30% of the time, which broadly matched IMGT annotations. The presence/absence analyses assumed that sequencing depth was roughly uniform across donors, and that assumption may not be true. According to a later analysis, parvovirus B19, influenza, CMV and Epstein-Barr virus appeared linked to several top co-occurrence clusters. The classifier was reported to diagnose cytomegalovirus status with high specificity and sensitivity in both the original cohort and the validation cohort. Only TCR beta chains were sequenced in this cohort, and the absence of alpha or paired-chain data limited detectable features. The earlier analysis of 587 of the donors excluded around 17 rarely observed V segments, including chromosome 9 orphons, because counts were too low. A later analysis found that most CMV-associated TCR beta chains appeared HLA-restricted, with HLA associations seemingly driven largely by CMV exposure. In a later analysis, HLA-associated TCR beta chains showed more clonal expansion and lower generation probabilities than non-associated chains that were equally common. The sequencing pipeline was judged likely to have produced a cluster of highly shared sequence variants as a technical artifact. The study gave a list of 150 to 200 TCR beta chains associated with cytomegalovirus. Correlated functional status among segregating V segments might be attributable to linkage disequilibrium, but an unknown experimental factor could not be ruled out. In a later analysis, over 15,000 TCR beta sequences were associated with specific HLA alleles at a false discovery rate of 0.05. Compared with the roughly 600-donor mean, donors in an Asian-associated ancestry cluster had fewer N-insertions in productive TCRs, according to a later genetic analysis. A further reported finding was that TCR beta sequences accurately predicted the HLA-A and HLA-B alleles for most subjects in the first cohort. A few of the identified cytomegalovirus-associated TCR beta chains were confirmed in vitro to be specific for cytomegalovirus antigens. A later genetic analysis associated a missense DCLRE1C variant with V-gene and J-gene trimming of TCR beta chains, and an independent cohort replicated the association. Most TCR sequences were seen in very few donors, while some public TCRs were found in many individuals. For the cohort, immune exposure information was limited to CMV serostatus. Some IMGT-functional V segments, including TRBV6-2 and TRBV6-3, could not be distinguished by the 87-base-pair reads and were therefore excluded. HLA typing was unavailable for some donors at each locus, so association tests used only the typed subset. It was suggested by the authors that the approach could potentially be generalized to other disease states and immunological phenotypes. Assigning TCR associations to individual alleles was difficult when HLA alleles, especially DR and DQ, strongly co-occurred. In a later analysis, TCR association rates were found to vary across HLA loci, with the most associated TCRs seen for DRB1 alleles and the fewest for HLA-C alleles.

The cohort consisted of some 730 healthy bone marrow donors. Cohort members were all nominally healthy when sampled, although unrecorded immune exposures were likely present. The donor tested CMV seropositive, placing the donor among the 290 or so seropositive members of the cohort. A peripheral blood sample was collected from each donor, and TCR beta sequencing was performed on peripheral blood mononuclear cells. The Qiagen DNeasy Blood Extraction Kit was used to extract genomic DNA from the blood cell samples. Germline trimming: 0 bases from V, 1 base from J; junction bases outside gene matches: 4. Sequences SGDLS (CDR1) and YYNGEE (CDR2) are obtained from the germline V gene. From the cysteine through the phenylalanine, the CDR3 covers 18 amino acids. Only the CDR3 portion is preserved as DNA: 54 bases, with reading frame beginning at the first base. On this clone itself: This clone's antigen is unknown. No much larger clonotype is one base removed from it; base qualities were not supplied.

The library relied on the immunoSEQ multiplex PCR assay. For the multiplex PCR, a mixture combining 60 forward primers for TCR Vbeta segments and 13 reverse primers for TCR Jbeta segments was used. The CDR3 region of rearranged TCR beta genes was amplified from genomic DNA by a multiplex PCR assay. Amplified TCR beta libraries were sequenced as 87-base-pair reads on the Illumina HiSeq System. Per the original workflow: A later analysis tallied 70 million to 100 million unique TCR beta chains across the 666 repertoires, and about 10 million of those chains were shared by two or more donors. Raw reads were error-corrected and collapsed into unique sequences with a nearest-neighbor algorithm that merged closely related sequences to remove PCR and sequencing errors. CDR3 sequences were aligned to IMGT reference sequences to assign V, D and J gene segments. For a sequence to be retained, at least a six-nucleotide match to both a V gene segment and a J gene segment was required. Rearrangements were classified as productive when the CDR3 lacked stop codons and remained in frame with V and J, and all other rearrangements were classified as non-productive. CDR3 was defined according to IMGT convention as the region running from the second conserved V-encoded cysteine to the conserved J-encoded phenylalanine. In an earlier analysis of 550 to 650 of the donors, sequences lacking an unambiguous match to a single V gene segment were excluded. An earlier analysis of some 610 of the donors called V segments functional above 56.7% productive rearrangements and segregating when the between-donor standard deviation exceeded 5%. A statistical classification framework was built for diagnosing cytomegalovirus status from the catalog of TCR beta chain sequences. A later analysis assigned V and J genes by comparing TCR nucleotide sequences with IMGT/GENE-DB human TR gene sequences. Using the TCRdist pipeline, a later analysis assigned CDR3 sequences along with most-parsimonious VDJ recombination scenarios. A later analysis defined each TCR beta chain by its CDR3 amino acid sequence plus V-gene family, and excluded reads lacking a unique V-gene family. In a later analysis, 450 to 600 highly shared, low-generation-probability nucleotide sequences were removed to address suspected cross-contamination and a sequencing artifact. A later analysis calculated a clonal expansion index for each public chain from normalized within-repertoire ranks of inferred template counts. In a later analysis, generation probabilities were computed using a VDJ recombination model fitted to out-of-frame rearrangements, and the results were checked against IGoR. Hypergeometric tests were used in a later analysis to score TCR-TCR, TCR-HLA and TCR-CMV co-occurrence, with a repertoire-size bias correction applied to the TCR pairs. To estimate false discovery rates, a later analysis permuted the HLA or CMV assignments 20 times. A later analysis grouped co-occurring TCRs with DBSCAN, adding TCRdist sequence similarity when clustering within HLA-allele-positive subsets. Co-occurrence clustering excluded repertoires with fewer than 30,000 or more than 120,000 public chains, plus five with anomalous nucleotide sharing. In TCRdb, the immuneACCESS table is reduced to in-frame sequences with V and J assigned. These tables do not hold every clone; where another copy was compared, an unresolved V gene accounts for under half, and the others remain unexplained. That table supplies the V and J calls and clone size; D and trimming were determined from the DNA. The sample profile shows over 120,000 clones; about 80% of them were found once. The top ten clonotypes cover around 1.5% of the sample.

This receptor chain uses TRBV9 and TRBJ2-2, and TRBD2 matches 12 of the central bases. The clonotype originates from a man aged 25 to 40 in good health and CMV-seropositive. The sample was PBMCs. The sequence in DNA is TGTGCCAGCAGCGTAGATGCGGGACTAGCGGGGAACACCGGGGAGCTGTTTTTT. This is translated as CASSVDAGLAGNTGELFF.